These 29 T cell receptor beta chains were sequenced from one sample in a study of shared clonotypes between healthy human individuals. Data came from immunoSEQ multiplex PCR; TCRdb stores just in-frame clones and leaves some out. Altogether approximately 2,000,000 clones are present, roughly 95% being singletons, with the ten largest covering more than 1.5%. CD45RO-negative, CCR7-selected cells formed the naive CD8 fraction, which excluded terminally differentiated effector memory CD45RA+ cells. Sequenced material: naive CD8+ T cells from PBMCs. These receptors came from a man between 18 and 29 years old in good health. Some clones in this sample may be carry-over from other donors' samples.

The chain is built from TRBV18 and TRBJ2-1; D not certain. The CDR3 has 15 amino acids. Germline V gives CDR1 KGHSH, CDR2 LQKENI. V gave up 4 bases and J gave up 0 bases, with 10 bases separating them. The CDR3 loop reads CASSHAESSYNEQFF. CDR3 sequence (DNA): TGTGCCAGCTCACATGCTGAAAGCTCCTACAATGAGCAGTTCTTC. Based on the CDR3 plus reference TRBV18 and TRBJ2-1, the full variable domain is NAGVMQNPRHLVRRRGQEARLRCSPMKGHSHVYWYRQLPEEGLKFMVYLQKENIIDESGMPKERFSAEFPKEGPSILRIQQVVRGDSAAYFCASSHAESSYNEQFFGPGTRLTVL.

This clone was picked up a small number of times. This chain links TRBV5-1 with TRBJ1-1; TRBD1 agrees at 7 bases. The CDR3 runs 16 residues. V lost 0 bases to trimming and J lost 5 bases; unmatched junction nucleotides: 10. The germline CDR1 and CDR2 sequences are SGHRS and YFSETQ. CDR3 bases: TGCGCCAGCAGCTTGGCTTCGACAGGGACGGAGACTGAAGCTTTCTTT. It translates to CASSLASTGTETEAFF.

This clone was seen only a few times. V and J are TRBV5-1 and TRBJ1-1; 8 nucleotides match TRBD1. The CDR3 totals 16 residues. V was pared by 0 bases and J by 3 bases, with 7 bases of the junction left unmatched. Germline CDR1 and CDR2: SGHRS and YFSETQ. For the CDR3, the DNA is TGCGCCAGCAGCTTGGCCAGGACAGGGAGGGACACTGAAGCTTTCTTT. Translation gives CASSLARTGRDTEAFF.

A word on this clone: Other DNA sequences within the sample encode an identical CDR3. The chain couples TRBV19 to TRBJ2-7, with TRBD1 identical over 10 bases. V trimming: 6 bases; J trimming: 2 bases; junction bases outside the gene matches: 4. The length of the CDR3 is 14 residues. Germline V gene lookup returns CDR1 LNHDA and CDR2 SQIVND (reference sequence). DNA for the CDR3: TGTGCCAGTAGCCCTGGACAGGGGGCCTACGAGCAGTACTTC. This encodes CASSPGQGAYEQYF.

The V call is TRBV15, the J call TRBJ2-7; D ambiguous. Germline V CDR1 and CDR2: LNHNV, YYDKDF (reference sequence). CDR3 size: 15 residues. V was trimmed by 3 bases and J by 2 bases, leaving 14 bases between them. The CDR3 reads CATSSSPSFAYEQYF. The DNA for the CDR3 is TGTGCCACCAGCAGTTCCCCCAGTTTTGCCTACGAGCAGTACTTC.

This sequence joins TRBV28 and TRBJ2-1; 7 nucleotides match TRBD2. The CDR3 length is 16 residues. The germline V gene has CDR1 MDHEN and CDR2 SYDVKM. After removal of 2 bases from V and 9 bases from J, the junction contained 13 bases not matched to a gene. CDR3 sequence: CASSLIGGRLWSEQFF. For the CDR3, the DNA is TGTGCCAGCAGTTTAATTGGCGGGAGATTGTGGAGTGAGCAGTTCTTC. Drawing the rest from reference TRBV28 and TRBJ2-1, the complete variable domain is DVKVTQSSRYLVKRTGEKVFLECVQDMDHENMFWYRQDPGLGLRLIYFSYDVKMKEKGDIPEGYSVSREKKERFSLILESASTNQTSMYLCASSLIGGRLWSEQFFGPGTRLTVL.

This rearrangement joins TRBV28 to TRBJ1-2; D unclear. Trimming cost V 6 bases and J 2 bases, with 16 bases left between them. The CDR3 totals 15 residues. CDR1 and CDR2 (germline): MDHEN, SYDVKM. The CDR3 region is CASSLPYLENYGYTF. CDR3 DNA: TGTGCCAGCAGCCTCCCCTACCTCGAAAACTATGGCTACACCTTC.

The genes are TRBV13 and TRBJ2-2; 9 nucleotides match TRBD1. V lost 5 bases, J lost 5 bases, and 9 bases stayed unmatched. The CDR3 covers 16 residues. Germline V lookup: CDR1 PRHDT, CDR2 FYEKMQ (reference sequence). The CDR3 nucleotides read TGTGCCAGCAGCGCCACGGGACAGGGTATTACCGGGGAGCTGTTTTTT. Its translation: CASSATGQGITGELFF.

On this clone itself: At one boundary the junction diverges from the germline segment, which might be a read error. The sample holds other DNA sequences that translate to the same CDR3. The V call is TRBV11-2, the J call TRBJ2-7, with no clear D. CDR1 and CDR2 (germline): SGHAT, FQNNGV. The CDR3 extends over 13 amino acids. The CDR3: CASSLGAVRPPNF. The CDR3 DNA reads as TGTGCCAGCAGCTTAGGTGCGGTTCGGCCCCCGAACTTC.

J is TRBJ2-7 and V is TRBV30, with 7 bases that match TRBD1. CDR1 is GTSNPN, CDR2 SVGIG, per germline (reference sequence). The CDR3 extends over 14 amino acids. V was pared by 0 bases and J by 3 bases, with 5 bases of the junction left unmatched. The CDR3 region has the DNA TGTGCCTGGAGTGTGTCAGGGGGAATCTACGAGCAGTACTTC. This gives the protein CAWSVSGGIYEQYF.

This clone came up once. CDR3 bases: TGTGCCAGCAGTTTAAGGACAGGCGGGGATATGAACACTGAAGCTTTCTTT. Protein sequence: CASSLRTGGDMNTEAFF. This chain joins TRBV28 and TRBJ1-1, with 7 bases matching TRBD1. Germline CDR1 is MDHEN and CDR2 is SYDVKM. This CDR3 spans 17 amino acids. With V trimmed by 2 bases and J by 0 bases, 9 bases remained unmatched.

This chain joins TRBV10-1 and TRBJ2-3, with D hard to call. The CDR3 spans 14 residues. Germline V CDR1 and CDR2: WNHNN, SYGVQD (reference sequence). V was trimmed by 5 bases and J by 2 bases, leaving 11 bases between them. The CDR3 region has the DNA TGCGCCAGCAGTTTAAACAGACCCACAGATACGCAGTATTTT. Protein product: CASSLNRPTDTQYF.

The chain carries TRBV19 and TRBJ1-4; D is uncertain. The V gene's germline CDR1 is LNHDA and CDR2 SQIVND (reference sequence). CDR3 length: 15 residues. Trimming removed 4 bases at V and 0 bases at J, with 9 bases between. CDR3 nucleotides: TGTGCCAGTAGTAAAACAGCTGCAACTAATGAAAAACTGTTTTTT. As protein: CASSKTAATNEKLFF.

J is TRBJ2-7 and V is TRBV23-1; 10 nucleotides agree with TRBD2. TRBV23-1 is recorded as an ORF, its role being uncertain. The length of the CDR3 is 16 residues. V lost 3 bases and J lost 4; bases outside the gene matches: 9. The CDR3 DNA reads TGCGCCAGCAGTCAGCTTCCTAGCGGGAGCATATACGAGCAGTACTTC. Translating it yields CASSQLPSGSIYEQYF.

V gene TRBV7-9 combines with J gene TRBJ2-1; 9 bases align to TRBD2. There are 15 residues in the CDR3. From germline, CDR1 is SEHNR and CDR2 FQNEAQ (reference sequence). V was clipped by 5 bases and J by 2 bases; unmatched bases: 4. The CDR3 sequence is CASSGSGSPYNEQFF. The CDR3, as DNA: TGTGCCAGCAGCGGTAGCGGGAGCCCCTACAATGAGCAGTTCTTC.

The chain is built from TRBV19 and TRBJ1-5; TRBD1 matches at 10 bases. The CDR3 is made up of 14 amino acids. Germline loops: CDR1 LNHDA, CDR2 SQIVND (reference sequence). J lost 7 bases, V lost 4 bases, and 4 bases had no gene match. CDR3 amino acids: CASSRDRGHQPQHF. CDR3 DNA sequence: TGTGCCAGTAGTAGAGACAGGGGGCACCAGCCCCAGCATTTT.

This chain uses TRBV7-2 with TRBJ2-4; 10 bases are shared with TRBD2. Trimming cost V 4 bases and J 1 base; bases outside gene matches: 1. CDR1 and CDR2 (germline): SGHTA, FQGNSA. CDR3 length: 15 amino acids. CDR3 DNA: TGTGCCAGCAGCTCTAGCGGGAGTGCCAAAAACATTCAGTACTTC. Its protein is CASSSSGSAKNIQYF.

The chain recombines TRBV4-1 with TRBJ2-4; no firm D call. V was clipped by 3 bases and J by 0 bases, with 9 bases between them. CDR1 is MGHRA, CDR2 YSYEKL, per germline. This CDR3 is 15 amino acids long. Here the CDR3 DNA reads TGCGCCAGCAGCCACCAAGGCCTAGCCAAAAACATTCAGTACTTC. This encodes CASSHQGLAKNIQYF.

The chain employs TRBV27 and TRBJ2-7, with 8 bases that match TRBD1. Germline values: CDR1 MNHEY, CDR2 SMNVEV (reference sequence). V gave up 2 bases and J gave up 2 bases; unmatched junction bases: 11. The CDR3 consists of 17 residues. CDR3 coding DNA: TGTGCCAGCAGTTTAATAGAAACAGGGGGTCCTACCTACGAGCAGTACTTC. It specifies CASSLIETGGPTYEQYF.

This rearrangement joins TRBV9 to TRBJ1-5; D perhaps matches TRBD1 (5 bases). The CDR3 is 14 residues long. The V gene's germline CDR1 is SGDLS and CDR2 YYNGEE. V was trimmed by 0 bases and J by 6 bases, leaving 10 bases between them. CDR3 in DNA: TGTGCCAGCAGCGTAGGGGGGATATTTCAGCCCCAGCATTTT. This gives the protein CASSVGGIFQPQHF.

This clone was seen more than once but under ten times. The V call is TRBV5-8, the J call TRBJ1-1; 11 bases are shared with TRBD1. Trimming removed 9 bases from V and 0 bases from J; junction bases left unmatched: 7. CDR1 is SGHTS and CDR2 is YDEGEE in the germline V gene. CDR3 length equals 15 residues. CDR3 residues: CATRDRGNMNTEAFF. CDR3 in DNA: TGTGCCACCCGGGACAGGGGGAATATGAACACTGAAGCTTTCTTT. The entire variable domain, with the rest obtained from reference TRBV5-8 and TRBJ1-1, is as follows: EAGVTQSPTHLIKTRGQQATLRCSPISGHTSVYWYQQALGLGLQFLLWYDEGEERNRGNFPPRFSGRQFPNYSSELNVNALELEDSALYLCATRDRGNMNTEAFFGQGTRLTVV.

The chain uses TRBV11-2 and TRBJ2-1; D unresolved. Deletions cut 5 bases from V and 7 bases from J, with 12 bases between. The germline CDR1 and CDR2 sequences are SGHAT and FQNNGV. The CDR3 covers 13 residues. In DNA, the CDR3 is TGTGCCAGCAGCCAAACCCTCGGGAATGAGCAGTTCTTC. Translated, it gives CASSQTLGNEQFF.

The chain is built from TRBV7-9 and TRBJ2-3, with D possibly TRBD1 on 5 matching bases. CDR3 length equals 15 residues. V shed 7 bases and J shed 2 bases, with 16 bases lying between them. The germline V gene encodes CDR1 SEHNR and CDR2 FQNEAQ (reference sequence). The CDR3 region has the DNA TGTGCCAGCAAACAGGACAACCAATACACAGATACGCAGTATTTT. Amino acid sequence: CASKQDNQYTDTQYF.

The chain links TRBV15 to TRBJ2-2; maybe TRBD1 (6 bases). Trimming cost V 0 bases and J 7 bases, with 18 bases left between them. Germline lookup yields CDR1 LNHNV and CDR2 YYDKDF (reference sequence). The CDR3 sequence is 17 residues long. The CDR3 DNA reads as TGTGCCACCAGCAGAGAGCCCGGGACATTAGGCAACGGGGAGCTGTTTTTT. This translates into CATSREPGTLGNGELFF.

CDR3 sequence reads: CASSSIRSQGWTEAFF. CDR3 coding DNA: TGTGCCAGCAGCTCCATCCGAAGTCAGGGGTGGACTGAAGCTTTCTTT. This chain connects TRBV13 to TRBJ1-1, with a weak D call TRBD1 (6 bases). The CDR3 totals 16 residues. Trimming cost V 4 bases and J 5 bases, with 20 bases left between them. Germline V CDR1 and CDR2: PRHDT, FYEKMQ (reference sequence).

CDR3 protein: CSALPGQGFSWQGYTF. CDR3 sequence (DNA): TGCAGCGCCCTACCGGGACAGGGATTTTCCTGGCAGGGCTACACCTTC. The chain joins TRBV29-1 to TRBJ1-2, with 9 bases aligning to TRBD1. Germline loops: CDR1 SQVTM, CDR2 ANQGSEA. V shed 7 bases and J 8 bases; nucleotides not matched to a gene: 20. The CDR3 covers 16 residues. The whole variable domain, remainder taken from reference TRBV29-1 and TRBJ1-2, is SAVISQKPSRDICQRGTSLTIQCQVDSQVTMMFWYRQQPGQSLTLIATANQGSEATYESGFVIDKFPISRPNLTFSTLTVSNMSPEDSSIYLCSALPGQGFSWQGYTFGSGTRLTVV.

The chain is built from TRBV27 and TRBJ1-2; no definite D call. CDR1 MNHEY and CDR2 SMNVEV come from the germline V gene (reference sequence). The ends were cut back, 6 bases at V and 6 bases at J, with 11 bases in the middle. The length of the CDR3 is 12 residues. CDR3 residues: CASRDLGDGYTF. CDR3 DNA: TGTGCCAGCAGGGACCTCGGGGATGGCTACACCTTC.

This clone was observed a single time. This rearrangement joins TRBV6-1 to TRBJ2-3; 10 nucleotides agree with TRBD2. Germline CDR1 MNHNS, CDR2 SASEGT. Losses at the gene ends were 6 bases for V and 2 bases for J; bases not matched to a gene: 5. This CDR3 is built from 15 residues. CDR3: CASRTGTSDTDTQYF. In DNA form, the CDR3 reads TGTGCCAGCAGAACCGGGACTAGCGACACAGATACGCAGTATTTT.

The V gene is TRBV18, the J gene TRBJ2-1; 7 bases are shared with TRBD1. Trimming removed 3 bases from V and 10 bases from J; junction bases left unmatched: 9. Germline values: CDR1 KGHSH, CDR2 LQKENI. The CDR3 spans 14 residues. This CDR3 reads CASSPPDREREQFF. The DNA of the CDR3 is TGTGCCAGCTCACCGCCTGACAGGGAGAGGGAGCAGTTCTTC.